This entry concerns a single TCR beta chain. Antigen specificity is unknown. This sample is drawn from a study of monozygotic twins with inflammatory bowel disease. Findings of the study overall: Support was absent for any single strong signal or clonotype linked to IBD. Compared with healthy co-twins, IBD patients showed reduced TCRbeta repertoire diversity by inverse Simpson.

The CDR3 spans 15 residues. Germline CDR1 is MGHDK and CDR2 is SYGVNS. From its re-call of the 5' RACE reads, TCRdb lists each CDR3 protein once, without DNA. The sample is made up of 330,000 or so distinct CDR3 sequences, and the top ten hold 2% to 2.5% of it. The sample comprised blood. J is TRBJ2-1 and V is TRBV25-1; TCRdb calls TRBD1, which cannot be checked without DNA. This receptor was identified in a human donor with ulcerative colitis or Crohn's disease, or a healthy co-twin of an affected twin (not recorded which). CDR3 sequence: CASSVTGTPYNEQFF.